The sequence of this T cell receptor beta chain was determined in a study of metastatic and nonmetastatic thyroid tumors. Overall study context: Across blood and tumor or nodule tissue, repertoires from malignant and benign thyroid patients were compared with one another. Overall study results and limits: A significant increase in TCR beta diversity was reportedly seen in malignant thyroid tumors relative to benign nodules, in blood and tumor.

By share, this clone ranks as medium-sized. Its matching antigen is unknown. Original processing notes: To classify distant metastasis in papillary thyroid cancer, a model was built from CDR3 differences across clinicopathological groups. TCRdb re-called clones from the PCR reads using MiXCR. These V and J calls rely on TCRdb rather than the paper's analysis. The sample records 43,000 or so clones, less than 5% being singletons. Thyroid surgery was preceded by no treatment in any patient. Germline CDR1 reads LNHNV; CDR2 reads YYDKDF (reference sequence). The CDR3 extends over 15 amino acids. Trimming stripped 1 base from V and 1 base from J, with 8 bases between.

The chain uses TRBV15 and TRBJ2-1, with D perhaps matching TRBD2 (6 bases). The receptor was derived from a female donor with papillary thyroid cancer or a benign thyroid nodule (not recorded which). Some clones in this sample may be carry-over from other donors' samples. Sequencing was done on a sample of blood. As DNA, the CDR3 is TGTGCCACCAGCAGAGGACTAGAATCCTACAATGAGCAGTTCTTC. This codes for CATSRGLESYNEQFF.